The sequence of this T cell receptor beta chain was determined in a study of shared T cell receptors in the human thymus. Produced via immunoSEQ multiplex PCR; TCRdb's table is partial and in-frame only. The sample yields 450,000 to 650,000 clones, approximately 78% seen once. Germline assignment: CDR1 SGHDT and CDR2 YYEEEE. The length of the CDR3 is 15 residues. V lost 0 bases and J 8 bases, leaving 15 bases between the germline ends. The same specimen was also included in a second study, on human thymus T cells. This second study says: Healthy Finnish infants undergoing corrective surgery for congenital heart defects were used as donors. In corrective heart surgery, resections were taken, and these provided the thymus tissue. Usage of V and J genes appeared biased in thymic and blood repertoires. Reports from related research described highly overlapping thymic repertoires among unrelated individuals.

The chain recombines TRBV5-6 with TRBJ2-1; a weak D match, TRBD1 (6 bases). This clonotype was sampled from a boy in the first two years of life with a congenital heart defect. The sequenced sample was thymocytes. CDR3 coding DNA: TGTGCCAGCAGCTTGGACCGGGACATTAGGGATGAGCAGTTCTTC. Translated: CASSLDRDIRDEQFF. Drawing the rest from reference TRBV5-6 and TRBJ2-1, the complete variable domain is DAGVTQSPTHLIKTRGQQVTLRCSPKSGHDTVSWYQQALGQGPQFIFQYYEEEERQRGNFPDRFSGHQFPNYSSELNVNALLLGDSALYLCASSLDRDIRDEQFFGPGTRLTVL.